The 12 T cell receptor beta chains below all came from one sample that was sequenced in a study of regulatory T cells in long-lasting Graves disease. Time point reported: newly diagnosed GD, antithyroid drugs for less than 3 months. There was RNA extracted from PBMCs, and the TCR library was made from it. Building the TCR beta libraries relied on iRepertoire HTBI primers, and CDR3 regions underwent Arm-PCR. TCRdb independently ran MiXCR on the multiplex PCR reads; one entry per CDR3 protein. The data contain more than 350,000 distinct CDR3 sequences, about 15% of them singletons. These data were also filed under a second study, of T cells in Graves' hyperthyroidism and ophthalmopathy.

This material consisted of peripheral blood mononuclear cells (PBMCs), taken at new diagnosis, from a patient treated with antithyroid drugs. The source is a woman aged 25 to 39 with Graves disease.

This clonotype came up many times. The chain uses TRBV7-9 and TRBJ2-3, with 11 bases matching TRBD2. Germline V gene sequence: CDR1 SEHNR, CDR2 FQNEAQ (reference sequence). The ends lost 1 base at V and 2 bases at J; junction bases unmatched: 2. The CDR3 has 16 residues. The CDR3 bases are TGTGCCAGCAGCTTAGGGACTAGCGGGTACACAGATACGCAGTATTTT. Residues: CASSLGTSGYTDTQYF.

This clonotype has ten or more counts. The chain recombines TRBV29-1 with TRBJ1-1; 7 nucleotides line up with TRBD1. The CDR3 runs to 12 residues. Germline-derived CDR1 and CDR2 are SQVTM and ANQGSEA. The V segment lost 7 bases and the J segment 1 base; nucleotides outside the gene matches: 3. CDR3: CSGGQRNTEAFF. The DNA of the CDR3 is TGCAGCGGGGGACAGAGGAACACTGAAGCTTTCTTT.

This clonotype was recorded a few times. The V call is TRBV5-4, the J call TRBJ2-3, with 8 nucleotides matching TRBD2. The germline V gene has CDR1 SGHNT and CDR2 YYREEE (reference sequence). The CDR3 sequence is 17 residues long. J was trimmed by 0 bases and V by 4 bases; bases with no gene match: 10. The CDR3 protein is CASSLTGSSGSTDTQYF. In DNA, the CDR3 is TGTGCCAGCAGCCTAACGGGATCTAGCGGGAGCACAGATACGCAGTATTTT.

This clonotype was counted ten times or more. The CDR3 bases are TGTGCCAGCAGCGCTCGGGGGCGAAACAATGAAAAACTGTTTTTT. Translated, it gives CASSARGRNNEKLFF. V gene TRBV7-2 combines with J gene TRBJ1-4, with a tentative D call TRBD1 (6 bases). This CDR3 spans 15 amino acids. Trimming shortened V by 5 bases and J by 5 bases, and 15 bases separated the two germline ends. Germline V CDR1 and CDR2: SGHTA, FQGNSA.

This clonotype was counted at least ten times. The chain employs TRBV11-2 and TRBJ1-5, with D possibly being TRBD1 (6 bases). Germline V gives CDR1 SGHAT, CDR2 FQNNGV. Trimming removed 5 bases at V and 5 bases at J, with 13 bases between. The CDR3 totals 14 residues. The CDR3 sequence: CASSLGHRDQPQHF. The CDR3 DNA sequence: TGTGCCAGCAGCCTCGGTCACAGGGATCAGCCCCAGCATTTT.

This clonotype was picked up a small number of times. V gene TRBV19 combines with J gene TRBJ2-7; D not certain. CDR1 LNHDA and CDR2 SQIVND come from the germline V gene (reference sequence). The CDR3 sequence is 12 residues long. The V end lost 6 bases, the J end lost 4 bases, and 10 bases lay between the germline ends. CDR3 sequence reads: CASRGIGYEQYF. CDR3 sequence (DNA): TGTGCCAGTAGAGGGATTGGTTACGAGCAGTACTTC. The entire variable domain, with the rest obtained from reference TRBV19 and TRBJ2-7, is as follows: DGGITQSPKYLFRKEGQNVTLSCEQNLNHDAMYWYRQDPGQGLRLIYYSQIVNDFQKGDIAEGYSVSREKKESFPLTVTSAQKNPTAFYLCASRGIGYEQYFGPGTRLTVT.

This clonotype appeared a few times. The CDR3 nucleotides read TGTGCCAGCAGGGGGGACGGGGCTGAAGCTTTCTTT. Its protein is CASRGDGAEAFF. J is TRBJ1-1 and V is TRBV6-1, with a weak D call TRBD1 (5 bases). Trimming took 6 bases from V and 6 from J, leaving 11 bases between them. The length of the CDR3 is 12 residues. Looked up from germline, CDR1 is MNHNS and CDR2 is SASEGT.

V and J are TRBV29-1 and TRBJ1-1; 9 bases align to TRBD1. Germline CDR1 and CDR2: SQVTM and ANQGSEA. CDR3 length: 13 amino acids. The V and J ends lost 4 bases and 2 bases, in that order; junction bases with no gene match: 2. CDR3 bases: TGCAGCGTTGTACAGGGGGCAAACACTGAAGCTTTCTTT. This gives the protein CSVVQGANTEAFF.

This clonotype came up a few times. V usage is TRBV6-2 or TRBV6-3 and J usage is TRBJ2-7, with a tentative D call TRBD1 (6 bases). The germline gives CDR1 MNHEY, CDR2 SVGEGT. The CDR3 extends over 13 amino acids. V dropped 5 bases and J dropped 5 bases, with 13 bases sitting between them. The CDR3: CASSRTVSHEQYF. CDR3 DNA sequence: TGTGCCAGCAGTCGGACAGTTAGCCACGAGCAGTACTTC.

This clonotype was detected ten times or more. In nucleotides, the CDR3 is TGTGCCAGCAGCACCCATGCCCACTCTAATGAAAAACTGTTTTTT. It codes for CASSTHAHSNEKLFF. The chain has TRBV7-8 and TRBJ1-4, with D unresolved. The germline V and J ends were trimmed by 5 bases and 3 bases, with 13 bases remaining between them. CDR1 SGHVS and CDR2 FQNEAQ come from the germline V gene. The CDR3 sequence is 15 residues long. Full variable domain (remainder filled in from reference TRBV7-8 and TRBJ1-4): GAGVSQSPRYKVAKRGQDVALRCDPISGHVSLFWYQQALGQGPEFLTYFQNEAQLDKSGLPSDRFFAERPEGSVSTLKIQRTQQEDSAVYLCASSTHAHSNEKLFFGSGTQLSVL.

This clonotype occurred a few times. The chain's CDR3 is CATSNLGQPLTEKLFF. The CDR3 DNA follows: TGTGCCACCAGCAATCTCGGACAGCCCCTGACCGAAAAACTGTTTTTT. This sequence joins TRBV15 and TRBJ1-4; tentatively, D is TRBD1 (6 bases). The CDR3 covers 16 residues. The germline V gene encodes CDR1 LNHNV and CDR2 YYDKDF (reference sequence). Trimming shortened V by 4 bases and J by 8 bases, and 20 bases separated the two germline ends.

This clonotype was observed a handful of times. It may be a read error: a sequence one base away is much more abundant. In DNA form, the CDR3 reads TGCAGCGTTGATGGGGAGGGTAGCGGCTACACCTTC. Translated: CSVDGEGSGYTF. The chain couples TRBV29-1 to TRBJ1-2, with D uncertain. Trimming shortened V by 3 bases and J by 8 bases, and 13 bases separated the two germline ends. CDR1 is SQVTM, CDR2 ANQGSEA, per germline. The CDR3 extends over 12 amino acids.